This T cell receptor (beta chain) was identified in a study of blood T cell repertoires in COVID-19 (dated by TCRdb to the early 2020s). The study in broad terms: The collaborator samples originated in the United States, Italy and Spain and spanned the acute and convalescent phases of COVID-19. The prospective study material was composed of cDNA or gDNA derived from T cells, B-cell-depleted T cells, or PBMCs. Deeply sampled blood TCRbeta repertoires from subjects exposed to, actively infected with, or recovered from COVID-19 were included in the dataset. The repertoires were made available in a free public database intended to serve as a resource for research on the immune response to SARS-CoV-2. The samples were drawn from two sources: the first 160 participants of the ongoing ImmuneRACE study, and 1,000 to 1,500 subjects contributed by 6 global collaborators. Sample metadata almost always included a de-identified subject ID, COVID-19 status, age in years and sex. Where HLA class I and class II types were available, the types were taken from metadata supplied by the sample provider, not from assay-based typing. What the authors observed across the whole study: Clinical and demographic metadata were provided uncurated, with the amount varying by source and participant.

TCRbeta CDR3 regions were amplified from genomic DNA using the immunoSEQ Assay, a bias-controlled multiplex PCR. Concerning the study's data processing: The number of nucleated cells in each sample was estimated by amplification of reference gene primers within the assay. Sequence reads were collapsed and filtered to measure the absolute abundance of every unique TCRbeta CDR3 rearrangement. For each sample, productive Simpson clonality was calculated as the square root of Simpson's diversity index across productive rearrangements. This is the immuneACCESS table as TCRdb keeps it, with only in-frame sequences that have V and J called. A part of the clones is gone; compared with another copy, unresolved V genes explain less than half, and the rest is unexplained. The V and J calls and clone size were taken over from that table, and D and trimming were inferred from the DNA. This sample lists about 47,000 clones; about nine tenths were detected once. The top ten constitute 15% of the sample.

Inclusive of the bounding cysteine and phenylalanine, the CDR3 is 13 residues long. Just CDR3 DNA is preserved here, 39 bases in frame from base 1. Trimming leaves V shorter by 7 bases and J shorter by 7 bases, with the junction holding 7 bases beyond the gene matches. Per the germline V gene, SGHDT is the CDR1 and YYEEEE is the CDR2. Worth noting for this clone: Its antigen specificity is not known. No base quality values were provided; no much bigger clone lies one nucleotide off.

The collaborating institutions used their own protocols to collect whole blood in K2EDTA tubes. For TCRbeta analysis, collaborators shipped samples in one of three forms: frozen whole blood, isolated PBMCs, or DNA extracted from either of those sample types. This chain is built from TRBV5-6 and TRBJ2-5; the central 10 bases match TRBD1. The source material was peripheral blood. The receptor was isolated from a man in his 60s with active COVID-19. The DNA sequence is as follows: TGTGCCAGCGGCGACGGGGACAGGGGGACCCAGTACTTC. Protein translation: CASGDGDRGTQYF.